The TCR beta chain described here comes from a study of CD8 T cells in ankylosing spondylitis (dated by TCRdb to 2015 to 2018). For the study in its entirety: The study profiled T cell receptor beta repertoires in healthy donors and ankylosing spondylitis patients to find disease-linked TCR variants. In total, the full study cohort was made up of 100 to 140 healthy donors and 25 ankylosing spondylitis patients. Samples of peripheral blood were taken, and for ankylosing spondylitis patients, synovial fluid was collected as well.

The CDR3 starts with the cysteine, ends with the phenylalanine, and has 12 residues. Here the CDR3 DNA is all that survives: 36 bases in frame from base 1. For CDR1 and CDR2, the germline V gene lists SQVTM and ANQGSEA. Reads for this sample came from an Illumina HiSeq 2500. Quantitative 5'-RACE with molecular barcodes was used to prepare TCR beta libraries. The source study handled its data this way. A new computational method, built on a probabilistic model of VDJ rearrangement, was used to identify disease-linked TCR variants. TCRdb trimmed the raw reads at Q25, called clones with MiXCR and kept productive beta chains. Rows are unified per CDR3 protein, each entry keeping the most common DNA and genes. For this entry, the V and J calls and clone size follow TCRdb and not the study's own pipeline. For this sample there are 330,000 or so distinct CDR3 sequences; 6.5% to 10% appear just once. The ten largest clones represent approximately 15% of the sample.

Details on this clonotype: The antigen it binds to is not known. Base qualities are not provided; no much larger clone lies one nucleotide away.

Broad study findings and their caveats: The disease-linked clones were reported as significantly enriched in matched synovial fluid samples from ankylosing spondylitis patients. A TCR beta motif of several highly homologous amino acid variants appeared characteristic of blood from ankylosing spondylitis patients. The disease-linked clones showed a CD8+ phenotype and occurred at relatively low frequencies in peripheral blood. Some motif variants were previously reported in synovial fluid and blood of reactive arthritis patients, suggesting common disease-initiation mechanisms.

Sequencing input: blood, either unsorted or a sorted T cell fraction (not recorded which). The receptor's source is a male donor with ankylosing spondylitis. In this chain, TRBV29-1 is recombined with TRBJ1-1, with 8 bases in between that match TRBD1. The CDR3 sequence is CSLQGAGTEAFF. The bases read TGCAGTTTGCAGGGGGCGGGCACTGAAGCTTTCTTT.